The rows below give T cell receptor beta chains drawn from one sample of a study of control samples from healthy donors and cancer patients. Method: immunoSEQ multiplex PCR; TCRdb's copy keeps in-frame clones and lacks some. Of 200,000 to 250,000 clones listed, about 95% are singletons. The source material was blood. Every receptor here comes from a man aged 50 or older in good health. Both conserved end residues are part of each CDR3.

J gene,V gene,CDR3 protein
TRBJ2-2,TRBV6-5,CASTPTGDPGELFF
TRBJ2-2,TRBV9,CASSATSLFGGELFF
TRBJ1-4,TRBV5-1,CASSLGQGVTNEKLFF
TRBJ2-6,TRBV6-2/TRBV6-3,CASSRDRGPGANVLTF
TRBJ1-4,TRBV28,CASNIPRTNEKLFF
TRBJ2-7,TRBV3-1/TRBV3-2,CASSRASGGPRVEQYF
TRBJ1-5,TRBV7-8,CASSLVSNQPQHF
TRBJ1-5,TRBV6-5,CASSRGTNQPQHF
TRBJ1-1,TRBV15,CATSRSRDRGLVTEAFF
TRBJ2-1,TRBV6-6,CASSYSKREINPEQFF
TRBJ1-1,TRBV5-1,CASSSAGGLTEAFF
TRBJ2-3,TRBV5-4,CASSLVGYTDTQYF
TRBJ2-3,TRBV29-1,CSVAGGDSTDTQYF
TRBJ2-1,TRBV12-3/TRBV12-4,CASSLTGNEQFF
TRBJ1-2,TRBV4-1,CASSQGRQGRYGYTF
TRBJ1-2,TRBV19,CATELIQGRGYTF
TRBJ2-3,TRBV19,CATRSGGLPHTDTQYF
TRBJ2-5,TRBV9,CASSVEVSGWETQYF
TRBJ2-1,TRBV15,CATSRDPTGTFNEQFF
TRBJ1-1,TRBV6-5,CASSSTDRVGRGAFF
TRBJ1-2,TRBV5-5,CASSLAISSGTGSYGYTF
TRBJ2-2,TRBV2,CASSEEGVGELFF
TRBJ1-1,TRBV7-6,CASSSLTRDTTEAFF
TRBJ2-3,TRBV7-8,CASSLSLRTGEYF
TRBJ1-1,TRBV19,CASSPSNQYTEAFF
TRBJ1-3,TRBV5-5,CASSLAGQSGNTIYF
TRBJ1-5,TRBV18,CASSPPGGFGQPQHF
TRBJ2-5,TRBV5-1,CASTLGGVQETQYF
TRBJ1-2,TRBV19,CASSFGQEGGYTF
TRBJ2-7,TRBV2,CASSLDGKYYEQYF
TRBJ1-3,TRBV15,CATSRDPTAGLNTIYF
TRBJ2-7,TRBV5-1,CASSLVAGVLSYEQYF
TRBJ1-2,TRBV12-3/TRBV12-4,CASSLMGEDGYTF
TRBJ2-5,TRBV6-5,CASRANAGYQETQYF
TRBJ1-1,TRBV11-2,CASSPGGRGSNTEAFF
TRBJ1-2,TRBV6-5,CASSSRTGGNYGYTF
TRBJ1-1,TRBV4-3,CASSQQGQTNTEAFF
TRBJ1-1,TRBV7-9,CASTREVGNTEAFF
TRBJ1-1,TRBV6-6,CASSYALSGNTEAFF
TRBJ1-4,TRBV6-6,CASSKGGGSNEKLFF
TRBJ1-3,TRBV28,CASSRSGTGYSGNTIYF
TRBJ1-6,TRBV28,CASSVTSYNSPLHF
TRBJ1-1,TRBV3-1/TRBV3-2,CASSQDRPGNTEAFF
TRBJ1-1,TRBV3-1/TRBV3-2,CASSPPYRGAEAFF
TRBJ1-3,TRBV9,CASSPSLENTIYF
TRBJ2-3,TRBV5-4,CASSLKTSGGWADTQYF
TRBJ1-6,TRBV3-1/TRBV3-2,CASSQDGSGRSPLHF
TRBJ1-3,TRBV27,CASSFQLGNTIYF
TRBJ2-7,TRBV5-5,CASSLGPGQGSEYF
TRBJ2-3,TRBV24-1,CATSDLTSGGTDTQYF
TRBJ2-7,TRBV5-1,CASGKDSTYEQYF
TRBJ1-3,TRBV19,CATRQGPGNTIYF
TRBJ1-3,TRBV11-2,CASSLPPGMSGNTIYF